This T cell receptor (beta chain) originates from a study of T cells in Graves' hyperthyroidism and ophthalmopathy. In the study overall: It was at initial diagnosis, before any treatment, that peripheral blood was collected.

Amplified TCR beta CDR3 regions derived from RNA transcripts. HTBI primers were used for first-round RT-PCR of the TCR CDR3. TCRdb recomputed calls from the multiplex PCR reads with MiXCR, one row per CDR3 protein. Among a few hundred thousand distinct CDR3 sequences, about 13% were seen once, and the ten largest hold 9.2%. At least ten counts were recorded for this clonotype. Diagnoses were established using clinical symptoms, serum thyroxine and TRAb, thyroid ultrasound and orbital computed tomography. Germline lookup yields CDR1 SQVTM and CDR2 ANQGSEA. Trimming took off 5 bases at V and 5 bases at J, with 10 bases between the two ends. This CDR3 comprises 11 residues.

The TCR sequence derives from a woman aged 18-29 years with Graves' hyperthyroidism. This chain joins TRBV29-1 and TRBJ2-7; D gene uncertain. Specimen: blood. CDR3 nucleotide sequence: TGCAGCGTTTCCCGACTCAACGAGCAGTACTTC. As protein: CSVSRLNEQYF.